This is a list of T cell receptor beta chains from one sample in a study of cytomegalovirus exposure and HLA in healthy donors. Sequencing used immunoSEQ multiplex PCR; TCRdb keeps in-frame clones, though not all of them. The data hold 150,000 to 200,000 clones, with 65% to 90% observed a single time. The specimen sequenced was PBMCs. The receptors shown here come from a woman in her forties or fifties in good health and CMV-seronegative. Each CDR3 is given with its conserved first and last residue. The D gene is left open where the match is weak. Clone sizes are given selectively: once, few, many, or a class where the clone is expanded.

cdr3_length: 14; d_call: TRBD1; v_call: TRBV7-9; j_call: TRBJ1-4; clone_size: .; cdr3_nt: TGTGCCAGCAGCGCGGGACAGGGCGTCTGGAAACTGTTTTTT; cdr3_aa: CASSAGQGVWKLFF
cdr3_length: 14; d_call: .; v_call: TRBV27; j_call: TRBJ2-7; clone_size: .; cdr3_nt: TGTGCCAGCAGTTTAGGGACAAGCTCCTACGAGCAGTACTTC; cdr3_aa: CASSLGTSSYEQYF
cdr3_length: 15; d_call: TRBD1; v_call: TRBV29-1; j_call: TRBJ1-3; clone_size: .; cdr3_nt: TGCAGCGTTGCAGGACCCGGGACAGGGAGAAACACCATATATTTT; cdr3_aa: CSVAGPGTGRNTIYF
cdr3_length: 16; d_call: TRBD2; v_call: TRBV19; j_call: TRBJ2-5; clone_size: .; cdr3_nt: TGTGCCAGTAGTAGCAACGGACTAGCGGGATCAGAGACCCAGTACTTC; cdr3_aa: CASSSNGLAGSETQYF
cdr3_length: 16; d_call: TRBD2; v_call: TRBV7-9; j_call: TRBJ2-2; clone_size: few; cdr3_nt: TGTGCCAGCGGGCTAGCGGGAGGACCGAACACCGGGGAGCTGTTTTTT; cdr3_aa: CASGLAGGPNTGELFF
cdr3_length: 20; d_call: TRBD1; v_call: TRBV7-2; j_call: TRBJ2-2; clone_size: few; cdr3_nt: TGTGCCAGCAGCTTAGCGACCTATAGGGGACAGGGGGGAGACACCGGGGAGCTGTTTTTT; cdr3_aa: CASSLATYRGQGGDTGELFF
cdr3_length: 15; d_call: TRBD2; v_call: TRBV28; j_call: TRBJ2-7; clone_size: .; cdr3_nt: TGTGCCAGCAGCGTCGGGACTAGCGGGAGTGGCGAGCAGTACTTC; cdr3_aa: CASSVGTSGSGEQYF
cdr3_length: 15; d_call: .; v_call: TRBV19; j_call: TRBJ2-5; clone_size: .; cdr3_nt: TGTGCCAGTAGTCCACACGGACGGGGGCAAGAGACCCAGTACTTC; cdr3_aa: CASSPHGRGQETQYF
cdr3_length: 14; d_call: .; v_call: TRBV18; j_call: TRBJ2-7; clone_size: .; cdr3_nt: TGTGCCAGCTCACTTGGGCAGGGCATCTACGAGCAGTACTTC; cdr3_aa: CASSLGQGIYEQYF
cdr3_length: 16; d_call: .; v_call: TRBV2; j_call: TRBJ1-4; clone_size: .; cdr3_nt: TGTGCCACCGCGGTTCAGTCCCCAGCAACTAATGAAAAACTGTTTTTT; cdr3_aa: CATAVQSPATNEKLFF
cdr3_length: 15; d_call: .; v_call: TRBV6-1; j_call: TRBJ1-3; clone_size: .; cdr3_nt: TGTGCCAGCATGGGCAGACCTTCCTCTGGAAACACCATATATTTT; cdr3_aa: CASMGRPSSGNTIYF
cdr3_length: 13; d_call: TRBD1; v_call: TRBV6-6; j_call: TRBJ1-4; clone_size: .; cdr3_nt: TGTGCCAGCAAAAAGACAGGGTACGAAAAACTGTTTTTT; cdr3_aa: CASKKTGYEKLFF
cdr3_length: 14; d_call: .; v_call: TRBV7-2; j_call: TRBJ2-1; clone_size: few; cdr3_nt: TGTGCCAGCAGCTTGGAGTGGCTATACAATGAGCAGTTCTTC; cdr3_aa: CASSLEWLYNEQFF
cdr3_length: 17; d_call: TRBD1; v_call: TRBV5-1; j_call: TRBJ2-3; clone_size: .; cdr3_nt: TGCGCCAGCAGCTTTGGATCGGCCGGGACAGTCCCGGATACGCAGTATTTT; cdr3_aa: CASSFGSAGTVPDTQYF
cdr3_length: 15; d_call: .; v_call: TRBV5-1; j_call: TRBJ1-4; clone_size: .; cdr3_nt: TGCGCCAGCAGCTTTACGACTGCAACTAATGAAAAACTGTTTTTT; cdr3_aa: CASSFTTATNEKLFF
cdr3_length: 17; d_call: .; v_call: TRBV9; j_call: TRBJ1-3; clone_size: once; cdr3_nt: TGTGCCAGCAGCCCCAGCCCCGAGGCGAGCTCTGGAAACACCATATATTTT; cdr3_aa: CASSPSPEASSGNTIYF
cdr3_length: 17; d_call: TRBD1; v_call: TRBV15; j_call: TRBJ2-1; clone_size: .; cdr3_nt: TGCGCCACCAGCAGTCCCGGGACAGGGGTTCCCTACAATGAGCAGTTCTTC; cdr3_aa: CATSSPGTGVPYNEQFF
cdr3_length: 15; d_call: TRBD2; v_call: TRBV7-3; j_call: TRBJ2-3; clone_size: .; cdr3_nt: TGTGCCAGCAGCCTCGGGGGGACCGACACAGATACGCAGTATTTT; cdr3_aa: CASSLGGTDTDTQYF
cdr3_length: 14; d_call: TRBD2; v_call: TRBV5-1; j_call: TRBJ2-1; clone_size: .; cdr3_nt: TGCGCCAGCAGCGTAGGGACTAGCGGAGTTGAGCAGTTCTTC; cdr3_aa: CASSVGTSGVEQFF
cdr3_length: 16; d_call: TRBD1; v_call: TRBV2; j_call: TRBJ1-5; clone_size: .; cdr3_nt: TGTGCCAGCAGTGAGACCGGGCAGGGGGCCATTCAGCCCCAGCATTTT; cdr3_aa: CASSETGQGAIQPQHF
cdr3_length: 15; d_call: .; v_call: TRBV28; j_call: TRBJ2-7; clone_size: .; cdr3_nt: TGTGCCAGCAGTAGCCCGGCGGCGAGCTCCTACGAGCAGTACTTC; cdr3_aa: CASSSPAASSYEQYF
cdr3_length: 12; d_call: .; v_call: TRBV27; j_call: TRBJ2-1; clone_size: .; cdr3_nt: TGTGCCAGCAGTTCAACTAGCAGGGAGCAGTTCTTC; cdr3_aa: CASSSTSREQFF
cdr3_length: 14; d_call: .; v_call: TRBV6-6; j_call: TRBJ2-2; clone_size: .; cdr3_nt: TGTGCCAGCAGCCTCCAGGGAAACACCGGGGAGCTGTTTTTT; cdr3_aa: CASSLQGNTGELFF
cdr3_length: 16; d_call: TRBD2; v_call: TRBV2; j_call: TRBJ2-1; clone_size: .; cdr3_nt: TGTGCCAGCAGTGATTCCCGGACTAGAGTCGTCAATGAGCAGTTCTTC; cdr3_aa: CASSDSRTRVVNEQFF
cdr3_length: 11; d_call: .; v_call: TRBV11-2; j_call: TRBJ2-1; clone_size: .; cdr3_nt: TGTGCCAGCAGCTTCCATGTTGAGCAGTTCTTC; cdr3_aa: CASSFHVEQFF
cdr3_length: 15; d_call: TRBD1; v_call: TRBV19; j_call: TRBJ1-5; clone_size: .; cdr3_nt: TGTGCCAGTAGAACCGGGACAGGGGGCAATCAGCCCCAGCATTTT; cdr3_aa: CASRTGTGGNQPQHF
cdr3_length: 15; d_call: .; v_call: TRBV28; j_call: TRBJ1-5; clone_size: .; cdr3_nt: TGTGCCAGCAGTTTAGCTCTAGGCCCCAATCAGCCCCAGCATTTT; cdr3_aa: CASSLALGPNQPQHF
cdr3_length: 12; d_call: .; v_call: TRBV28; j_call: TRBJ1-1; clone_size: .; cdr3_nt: TGTGCCAGCAGCCTCGGCAGGCGTGGAGCTTTCTTT; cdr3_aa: CASSLGRRGAFF
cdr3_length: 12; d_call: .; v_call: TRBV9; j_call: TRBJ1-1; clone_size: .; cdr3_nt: TGTGCCAGCAGCGTAGAGGGGGAGGAAGCTTTCTTT; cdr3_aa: CASSVEGEEAFF
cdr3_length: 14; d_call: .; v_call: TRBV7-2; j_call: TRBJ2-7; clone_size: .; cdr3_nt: TGTGCCAGCAGCATCGGAGGGAGCTCCTACGAGCAGTACTTC; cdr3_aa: CASSIGGSSYEQYF
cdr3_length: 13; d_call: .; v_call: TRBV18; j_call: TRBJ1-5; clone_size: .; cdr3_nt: TGTGCCAGCTCCCCGACAGGTTATCAGCCCCAGCATTTT; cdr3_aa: CASSPTGYQPQHF
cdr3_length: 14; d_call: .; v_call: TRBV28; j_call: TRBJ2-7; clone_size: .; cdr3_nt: TGTGCCAGCAGTCGCAGAGGTCCTCCCTACGAGCAGTACTTC; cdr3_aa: CASSRRGPPYEQYF
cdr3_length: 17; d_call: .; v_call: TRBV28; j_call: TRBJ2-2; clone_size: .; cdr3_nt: TGTGCCAGCAGTCCAAACGATGCAGGGTGGGGCACCGGGGAGCTGTTTTTT; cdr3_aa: CASSPNDAGWGTGELFF
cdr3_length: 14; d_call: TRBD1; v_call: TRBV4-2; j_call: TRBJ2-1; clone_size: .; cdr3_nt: TGTGCCAGCAGCCAGGGGGACAGGCACAATGAGCAGTTCTTC; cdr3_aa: CASSQGDRHNEQFF
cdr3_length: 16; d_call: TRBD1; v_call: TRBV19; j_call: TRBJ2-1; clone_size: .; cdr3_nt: TGTGCCAGTAGTATAGTAGGGGGCATCTCCTACAATGAGCAGTTCTTC; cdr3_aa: CASSIVGGISYNEQFF
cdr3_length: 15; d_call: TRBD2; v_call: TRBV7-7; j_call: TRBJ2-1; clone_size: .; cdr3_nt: TGTGCCAGCAGTCCGGGACTAGTGGGTCTAAATGAGCAGTTCTTC; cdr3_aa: CASSPGLVGLNEQFF